One TCR beta chain is described in this entry. Antigen unknown. The CDR3 consists of 14 residues. CDR1 is SNHLY, CDR2 FYNNEI, per germline. V gave up 7 bases and J gave up 5 bases; unmatched junction bases: 7. The data were produced by immunoSEQ multiplex PCR, yet TCRdb's version contains in-frame clones alone and is incomplete. The repertoire has over 120,000 clones, approximately 94% of them found once; the top ten carry over 7.5%. The sample comes from a study of T cell responses to AZD1222 COVID-19 vaccine. Study details: Pooled together were second doses at about 4 or about 12 weeks.

Notes on the study in general: Nearly half of unique spike-specific TCRs reportedly avoided B.1.351 and B.1.1.7 mutated regions.

The source was peripheral blood, collected on day 0 of AZD1222 vaccination. The receptor was derived from an adult in good health. This rearrangement joins TRBV2 to TRBJ1-2, with TRBD1 matching 10 bases. CDR3 in DNA: TGTGCCAGCAACAGTGACAGGGGGCTATATGGCTACACCTTC. The encoded protein is CASNSDRGLYGYTF.